This TCR beta chain originates from a study of cytomegalovirus exposure and HLA in healthy donors. General study results and limits: A list of roughly 180 TCR beta chains associated with cytomegalovirus was given.

Assay: immunoSEQ multiplex PCR; the TCRdb copy retains only in-frame clones and omits some. This table holds tens of thousands of clones, 94% found once. Germline loops: CDR1 SGHVS, CDR2 FNYEAQ. Trimming cost V 1 base and J 6 bases, with 10 bases left between them. The CDR3 loop spans 14 amino acids. This clone appeared once. Its antigen remains unidentified. The rearrangement joins TRBV7-6 to TRBJ2-1; D perhaps matches TRBD1 (6 bases). The origin of this receptor is a man between 18 and 35 years old in good health and CMV-seropositive. Sequencing used PBMCs. The chain's CDR3 is CASSLGRGGNEQFF. CDR3 bases: TGTGCCAGCAGCTTAGGGAGAGGGGGCAATGAGCAGTTCTTC.